A selection of T cell receptor beta chains follows, all from one sample in a study of CD8 T cells in ankylosing spondylitis. TCRdb independently ran MiXCR on the 5' RACE reads; one entry per CDR3 protein. The sample holds around 42,000 distinct CDR3 sequences, 2.5% to 3% seen once. The sample consisted of blood, either unsorted or a sorted T cell fraction (not recorded which). The receptors originated from a male donor with ankylosing spondylitis or in good health (not recorded which). Both conserved end residues are part of each CDR3. A D gene is named only where the DNA matches it firmly. Clone size is not always given. Where it is, it says once, few, many or a class for expanded clones.

j_gene,abundance,len,v_gene,d_gene,CDR3nt,CDR3aa
TRBJ2-4,medium-sized,11,TRBV9,NA,TGTGCCAGCAGTTCCGGGGGCATTCAGTACTTC,CASSSGGIQYF
TRBJ2-7,medium-sized,11,TRBV9,NA,TGTGCCAGCAGTAGCTCCTACGAGCAGTACTTC,CASSSSYEQYF
TRBJ2-7,NA,16,TRBV9,TRBD2,TGTGCCAGCAGCAGACTAGCGGGAAATTCGGCCGACGAGCAGTACTTC,CASSRLAGNSADEQYF
TRBJ2-7,many,15,TRBV9,TRBD1,TGTGCCAGCAGCGCAAAAGACAGGGGGTGGGACGAGCAGTACTTC,CASSAKDRGWDEQYF
TRBJ1-2,many,15,TRBV9,NA,TGTGCCAGCAGCGTGGCGAGCGGCAGTCCTTATGGCTACACCTTC,CASSVASGSPYGYTF
TRBJ2-1,many,16,TRBV9,TRBD2,TGTGCCAGCAGCCCGGGACTAGCGGGGGTAGGGAGTGAGCAGTTCTTC,CASSPGLAGVGSEQFF
TRBJ2-2,many,16,TRBV9,TRBD2,TGTGCCAGCAGCCACAGGACTAGCGGTTTCACCGGGGAGCTGTTTTTT,CASSHRTSGFTGELFF
TRBJ1-2,many,13,TRBV9,NA,TGTGCCAGCAGCGTAGGGGTGATGGGGGGCTACACCTTC,CASSVGVMGGYTF
TRBJ2-5,many,18,TRBV9,TRBD2,TGTGCCAGCAGCCCTCTCCCCTCTAGCGGGAGGGCCCCAGAGACCCAGTACTTC,CASSPLPSSGRAPETQYF
TRBJ2-3,many,14,TRBV9,NA,TGTGCCAGCAGCGTAGACTACAGCACAGATACGCAGTATTTT,CASSVDYSTDTQYF
TRBJ2-1,many,14,TRBV9,NA,TGTGCCAGCAGCTTCGACAGCTCCTACAATGAGCAGTTCTTC,CASSFDSSYNEQFF
TRBJ1-1,many,13,TRBV9,NA,TGTGCCAGCAGCGCAGCCTCCTACACTGAAGCTTTCTTT,CASSAASYTEAFF
TRBJ2-7,many,15,TRBV9,NA,TGTGCCAGCAGCGTAGGGGGTAGCGAGGCCTACGAGCAGTACTTC,CASSVGGSEAYEQYF
TRBJ2-1,many,16,TRBV9,NA,TGTGCCAGCAGCTCCCCGGACGGGAGCTCCTACAATGAGCAGTTCTTC,CASSSPDGSSYNEQFF
TRBJ2-3,many,12,TRBV9,NA,TGTGCCAGCAGCGTAGAGGTAGATACGCAGTATTTT,CASSVEVDTQYF
TRBJ1-6,many,16,TRBV9,NA,TGTGCCAGCAGCGTAGGGGCTTACTGGGAGAATTCACCCCTCCACTTT,CASSVGAYWENSPLHF
TRBJ2-7,many,15,TRBV9,TRBD1,TGTGCCAGCAGCCACGGACAGGGCCCCTCCTACGAGCAGTACTTC,CASSHGQGPSYEQYF
TRBJ2-2,many,16,TRBV9,TRBD2,TGTGCCAGCAGCTCCGGGGTAGCGGGAGCCACCGGGGAGCTGTTTTTT,CASSSGVAGATGELFF
TRBJ2-6,NA,16,TRBV9,TRBD1,TGTGCCAGCAGCGAGGGGGCCCAGGCTGGGGCCAACGTCCTGACTTTC,CASSEGAQAGANVLTF
TRBJ2-7,many,17,TRBV9,NA,TGTGCCAGCAGCCCCTCGACGATCAAAGGGAAGTCCTACGAGCAGTACTTC,CASSPSTIKGKSYEQYF
TRBJ1-1,many,14,TRBV9,NA,TGTGCCAGCAGCGTATTCCCGGAAAACACTGAAGCTTTCTTT,CASSVFPENTEAFF
TRBJ2-3,NA,15,TRBV9,TRBD2,TGTGCCAGCAGTTTAGCGGGAGGTGGTCCAGATACGCAGTATTTT,CASSLAGGGPDTQYF
TRBJ1-2,many,15,TRBV9,NA,TGTGCCAGCAGCGCCCAGGGCCGATCGACCTATGGCTACACCTTC,CASSAQGRSTYGYTF
TRBJ2-1,many,16,TRBV9,NA,TGTGCCAGCAGCGTAGAGGGGTCGTACGGTAACAATGAGCAGTTCTTC,CASSVEGSYGNNEQFF
TRBJ2-3,many,15,TRBV9,NA,TGTGCCAGCAGCACCCCCTCCCCAGCAGAGGGGGCGCAGTATTTT,CASSTPSPAEGAQYF
TRBJ1-1,many,14,TRBV9,NA,TGTGCCAGCAGCCCCCCCGACGGTAGAACTGAAGCTTTCTTT,CASSPPDGRTEAFF
TRBJ1-2,many,15,TRBV9,NA,TGTGCCAGCAGCCGAAGCGACGGCCCTAACTATGGCTACACCTTC,CASSRSDGPNYGYTF
TRBJ1-6,many,13,TRBV9,TRBD1,TGTGCCAGCAGCGGACAGGGTAGAGGTTCCCTCCACTTT,CASSGQGRGSLHF
TRBJ1-2,many,11,TRBV9,NA,TGTGCCAGCAGACGAGGGTATGGCTACACCTTC,CASRRGYGYTF
TRBJ2-7,many,18,TRBV9,TRBD2,TGTGCCAGCAGCGTAGGAGGACTAGCGGGAGGAATCTTCTTCGAGCAGTACTTC,CASSVGGLAGGIFFEQYF
TRBJ2-4,many,17,TRBV9,TRBD2,TGTGCCAGCAGCGAGGCCCGGACTAGCTCGGCCAAAAACATTCAGTACTTC,CASSEARTSSAKNIQYF
TRBJ2-7,many,12,TRBV9,NA,TGTGCCAGCAGCGCGGACTTCGAGGAGCAGTACTTC,CASSADFEEQYF
TRBJ2-1,many,14,TRBV9,NA,TGTGCCAGCAGCGTAGACTCTGCCTCCAATGAGCAGTTCTTC,CASSVDSASNEQFF
TRBJ2-3,many,15,TRBV9,TRBD1,TGTGCCAGCAGCGAACAGGGGGCAGGGACAGATACGCAGTATTTT,CASSEQGAGTDTQYF
TRBJ1-1,many,14,TRBV9,NA,TGTGCCAGCAGCGTAACGGACTCGGTCACTGAAGCTTTCTTT,CASSVTDSVTEAFF
TRBJ2-1,many,21,TRBV9,NA,TGTGCCAGCAGCCTCGCCCAGCCGTCATTTTGGCAGCCTAACGTTAACAATGAGCAGTTCTTC,CASSLAQPSFWQPNVNNEQFF
TRBJ1-1,NA,15,TRBV9,TRBD1,TGTGCCAGCAGCGTATCAGGGGGCGCGGGCACTGAAGCTTTCTTT,CASSVSGGAGTEAFF
TRBJ1-3,many,13,TRBV9,NA,TGTGCCAGCAGCGTGGGGGGCGGAAACACCATATATTTT,CASSVGGGNTIYF
TRBJ1-4,NA,16,TRBV9,NA,TGTGCCAGCAGCCCAAGACTTGGATCCTCTAATGAAAAACTGTTTTTT,CASSPRLGSSNEKLFF
TRBJ1-5,many,14,TRBV9,TRBD1,TGTGCCAGCAGCGCCACACAGGGGGGTCAGCCCCAGCATTTT,CASSATQGGQPQHF